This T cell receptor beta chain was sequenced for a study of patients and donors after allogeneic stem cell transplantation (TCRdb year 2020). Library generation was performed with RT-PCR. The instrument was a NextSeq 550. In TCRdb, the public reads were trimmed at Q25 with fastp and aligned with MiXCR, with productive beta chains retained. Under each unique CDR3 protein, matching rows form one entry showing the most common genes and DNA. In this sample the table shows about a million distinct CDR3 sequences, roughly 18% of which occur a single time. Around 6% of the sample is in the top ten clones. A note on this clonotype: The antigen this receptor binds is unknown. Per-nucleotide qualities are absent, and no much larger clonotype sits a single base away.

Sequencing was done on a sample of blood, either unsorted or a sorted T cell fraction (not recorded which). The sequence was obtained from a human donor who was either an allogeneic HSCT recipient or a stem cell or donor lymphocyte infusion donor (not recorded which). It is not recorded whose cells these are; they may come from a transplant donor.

The nucleotide sequence is TGCAGCGTTGAAGAAGGGCAGTCCTACGAGCAGTACTTC. It codes for CSVEEGQSYEQYF. The chain was built from TRBV29-1 and TRBJ2-7, with no confident D gene call. Via the germline V gene, CDR1 is SQVTM and CDR2 ANQGSEA. Between the V and J ends, shortened by 0 bases and 1 base respectively, the junction contains 7 bases. Taken from cysteine to phenylalanine, the CDR3 has 13 residues. Just the 39-base CDR3 DNA is kept, in frame starting at base 1.